The rows below give T cell receptor beta chains drawn from one sample of a study of cytomegalovirus exposure and HLA in healthy donors. TCRdb's table, derived via immunoSEQ multiplex PCR, lists solely in-frame clones and lacks some. Of about 150,000 clones in the sample, around two thirds were seen once. Material: PBMCs. Receptors were obtained from a woman aged 55 to 70 in good health and CMV-seropositive. CDR3s include the opening cysteine and the closing phenylalanine or tryptophan. D genes are given only for firm matches. Only some rows state a clone size, as once, few, many or a class for expanded clones.

d_call: .; clone_size: .; v_call: TRBV5-6; cdr3_length: 15; j_call: TRBJ2-7; cdr3_aa: CASSLVSQGNHEQYF; cdr3_nt: TGTGCCAGCAGCTTGGTAAGCCAGGGGAACCATGAGCAGTACTTC
d_call: TRBD1; clone_size: .; v_call: TRBV19; cdr3_length: 17; j_call: TRBJ1-2; cdr3_aa: CASSINRGTGGGYGYTF; cdr3_nt: TGTGCCAGTAGTATTAATCGTGGGACAGGTGGGGGATATGGCTACACCTTC
d_call: TRBD1; clone_size: .; v_call: TRBV5-1; cdr3_length: 15; j_call: TRBJ1-2; cdr3_aa: CASSPGDRSSYGYTF; cdr3_nt: TGCGCCAGCAGCCCAGGGGACAGGTCAAGCTATGGCTACACCTTC
d_call: .; clone_size: .; v_call: TRBV7-9; cdr3_length: 14; j_call: TRBJ2-2; cdr3_aa: CASSVLFNTGELFF; cdr3_nt: TGTGCCAGCAGTGTTCTGTTTAACACCGGGGAGCTGTTTTTT
d_call: .; clone_size: once; v_call: TRBV4-1; cdr3_length: 16; j_call: TRBJ1-5; cdr3_aa: CASSQEAGQVYQPQHF; cdr3_nt: TGCGCCAGCAGCCAAGAGGCTGGACAAGTATATCAGCCCCAGCATTTT
d_call: TRBD1; clone_size: few; v_call: TRBV28; cdr3_length: 15; j_call: TRBJ2-7; cdr3_aa: CASSLFGTGTYEQYF; cdr3_nt: TGTGCCAGCAGTTTATTCGGGACAGGGACCTACGAGCAGTACTTC
d_call: TRBD2; clone_size: .; v_call: TRBV18; cdr3_length: 17; j_call: TRBJ2-4; cdr3_aa: CASSLSKRESRVGSQYF; cdr3_nt: TGTGCCAGCTCACTCAGTAAGCGGGAGTCTCGGGTGGGTAGTCAGTACTTC
d_call: .; clone_size: .; v_call: TRBV28; cdr3_length: 16; j_call: TRBJ1-2; cdr3_aa: CASSLGRPPGDYGYTF; cdr3_nt: TGTGCCAGCAGTTTAGGTCGGCCCCCGGGGGACTATGGCTACACCTTC
d_call: .; clone_size: few; v_call: TRBV7-9; cdr3_length: 16; j_call: TRBJ2-3; cdr3_aa: CASSLGGPLTGDTQYF; cdr3_nt: TGTGCCAGCAGCTTAGGGGGCCCGCTGACCGGGGATACGCAGTATTTT
d_call: .; clone_size: .; v_call: TRBV18; cdr3_length: 14; j_call: TRBJ2-7; cdr3_aa: CASRGTLPSYEQYF; cdr3_nt: TGTGCCAGCCGGGGGACTTTACCTTCCTACGAGCAGTACTTC
d_call: .; clone_size: .; v_call: TRBV20-1; cdr3_length: 11; j_call: TRBJ1-5; cdr3_aa: CSASRGQPQHF; cdr3_nt: TGCAGTGCCTCACGGGGTCAGCCCCAGCATTTT
d_call: .; clone_size: .; v_call: TRBV4-1; cdr3_length: 18; j_call: TRBJ1-4; cdr3_aa: CASSFSQPFTGLNEKLFF; cdr3_nt: TGCGCCAGCAGCTTCTCCCAGCCGTTCACAGGGCTTAATGAAAAACTGTTTTTT
d_call: TRBD2; clone_size: .; v_call: TRBV6-1; cdr3_length: 17; j_call: TRBJ2-2; cdr3_aa: CASSENTSGANTGELFF; cdr3_nt: TGTGCCAGCAGTGAAAATACTAGCGGGGCTAACACCGGGGAGCTGTTTTTT
d_call: .; clone_size: .; v_call: TRBV4-2; cdr3_length: 12; j_call: TRBJ2-7; cdr3_aa: CASSRGGGEQYF; cdr3_nt: TGTGCCAGCAGCCGCGGAGGAGGTGAGCAGTACTTC
d_call: .; clone_size: .; v_call: TRBV10-2; cdr3_length: 15; j_call: TRBJ2-1; cdr3_aa: CASRAPGNTGNEQFF; cdr3_nt: TGCGCCAGCAGAGCCCCCGGGAATACGGGCAATGAGCAGTTCTTC
d_call: TRBD1; clone_size: .; v_call: TRBV28; cdr3_length: 15; j_call: TRBJ1-2; cdr3_aa: CASSRPGQGIHGYTF; cdr3_nt: TGTGCCAGCAGTCGACCGGGACAGGGAATCCATGGCTACACCTTC
d_call: TRBD1; clone_size: .; v_call: TRBV7-8; cdr3_length: 14; j_call: TRBJ1-2; cdr3_aa: CASSLRQGNYGYTF; cdr3_nt: TGTGCCAGCAGCTTAAGACAGGGCAACTATGGCTACACCTTC
d_call: .; clone_size: few; v_call: TRBV2; cdr3_length: 15; j_call: TRBJ2-7; cdr3_aa: CASRAGRGPSYEQYF; cdr3_nt: TGTGCCAGCAGGGCCGGGCGGGGGCCCTCCTACGAGCAGTACTTC
d_call: .; clone_size: .; v_call: TRBV19; cdr3_length: 13; j_call: TRBJ1-1; cdr3_aa: CASSIVQGRGAFF; cdr3_nt: TGTGCCAGTAGTATAGTCCAGGGCCGAGGAGCTTTCTTT
d_call: .; clone_size: few; v_call: TRBV29-1; cdr3_length: 13; j_call: TRBJ2-7; cdr3_aa: CSVYLVPSYEQYF; cdr3_nt: TGCAGCGTTTATCTAGTTCCCTCCTACGAGCAGTACTTC
d_call: TRBD2; clone_size: .; v_call: TRBV9; cdr3_length: 15; j_call: TRBJ2-7; cdr3_aa: CASSGQGTIPNEQYF; cdr3_nt: TGTGCCAGCAGCGGACAAGGGACTATACCGAACGAGCAGTACTTC
d_call: TRBD1; clone_size: .; v_call: TRBV19; cdr3_length: 16; j_call: TRBJ1-5; cdr3_aa: CASRLGQGAGNQPQHF; cdr3_nt: TGTGCCAGTAGACTGGGACAGGGGGCTGGCAATCAGCCCCAGCATTTT
d_call: .; clone_size: once; v_call: TRBV5-4; cdr3_length: 16; j_call: TRBJ1-3; cdr3_aa: CASSPGGPVSGNTIYF; cdr3_nt: TGTGCCAGCAGCCCGGGAGGACCCGTCTCTGGAAACACCATATATTTT
d_call: .; clone_size: few; v_call: TRBV5-4; cdr3_length: 14; j_call: TRBJ2-1; cdr3_aa: CASSPAGTDNEQFF; cdr3_nt: TGTGCCAGCAGCCCGGCGGGTACGGACAATGAGCAGTTCTTC
d_call: .; clone_size: .; v_call: TRBV5-4; cdr3_length: 15; j_call: TRBJ2-7; cdr3_aa: CASTPNPGTEGEQYF; cdr3_nt: TGTGCCAGCACCCCGAACCCCGGGACGGAGGGGGAGCAGTACTTC
d_call: TRBD1; clone_size: few; v_call: TRBV19; cdr3_length: 15; j_call: TRBJ1-1; cdr3_aa: CASRPPGQGFTEAFF; cdr3_nt: TGTGCCAGTAGACCCCCGGGACAGGGTTTTACTGAAGCTTTCTTT
d_call: TRBD1; clone_size: .; v_call: TRBV9; cdr3_length: 15; j_call: TRBJ1-1; cdr3_aa: CASSPQGQANTEAFF; cdr3_nt: TGTGCCAGCAGCCCACAAGGACAGGCAAACACTGAAGCTTTCTTT
d_call: TRBD2; clone_size: .; v_call: TRBV14; cdr3_length: 13; j_call: TRBJ2-7; cdr3_aa: CASSPPGGNEQYF; cdr3_nt: TGTGCCAGCAGCCCACCGGGGGGAAACGAGCAGTACTTC
d_call: TRBD1; clone_size: .; v_call: TRBV6-1; cdr3_length: 16; j_call: TRBJ1-5; cdr3_aa: CASSEISGQGIMPQHF; cdr3_nt: TGTGCCAGCAGTGAAATCTCGGGACAGGGTATTATGCCCCAGCATTTT
d_call: .; clone_size: few; v_call: TRBV28; cdr3_length: 13; j_call: TRBJ2-3; cdr3_aa: CASTPSTGEAQYF; cdr3_nt: TGTGCCAGCACCCCGTCGACCGGAGAGGCGCAGTATTTT
d_call: .; clone_size: .; v_call: TRBV30; cdr3_length: 16; j_call: TRBJ1-1; cdr3_aa: CAWMGGWGSGRTEAFF; cdr3_nt: TGTGCCTGGATGGGGGGATGGGGGTCCGGGCGCACTGAAGCTTTCTTT
d_call: TRBD1; clone_size: few; v_call: TRBV4-1; cdr3_length: 15; j_call: TRBJ1-1; cdr3_aa: CASSQGRWDSTEAFF; cdr3_nt: TGCGCCAGCAGCCAAGGGAGGTGGGACAGTACTGAAGCTTTCTTT
d_call: TRBD2; clone_size: .; v_call: TRBV2; cdr3_length: 15; j_call: TRBJ2-7; cdr3_aa: CASSEHLAGAYEQYF; cdr3_nt: TGTGCCAGCAGTGAACACCTAGCGGGAGCGTACGAGCAGTACTTC
d_call: TRBD1; clone_size: few; v_call: TRBV5-6; cdr3_length: 15; j_call: TRBJ2-7; cdr3_aa: CASSSPGQIRNEQYF; cdr3_nt: TGTGCCAGCAGCTCACCGGGACAGATCAGAAACGAGCAGTACTTC
d_call: TRBD1; clone_size: .; v_call: TRBV13; cdr3_length: 15; j_call: TRBJ1-3; cdr3_aa: CASSLRTGVGNTIYF; cdr3_nt: TGTGCCAGCAGCTTACGGACAGGGGTTGGAAACACCATATATTTT
d_call: TRBD2; clone_size: .; v_call: TRBV28; cdr3_length: 16; j_call: TRBJ2-1; cdr3_aa: CASSLSTSGRYNEQFF; cdr3_nt: TGTGCCAGCAGCCTCTCTACGAGCGGGAGGTACAATGAGCAGTTCTTC
d_call: .; clone_size: .; v_call: TRBV19; cdr3_length: 13; j_call: TRBJ1-5; cdr3_aa: CASSIAGDQPQHF; cdr3_nt: TGTGCCAGTAGTATAGCAGGGGATCAGCCCCAGCATTTT
d_call: .; clone_size: .; v_call: TRBV29-1; cdr3_length: 16; j_call: TRBJ1-1; cdr3_aa: CSVERGQGLMNTEAFF; cdr3_nt: TGCAGCGTTGAACGTGGCCAGGGCCTCATGAACACTGAAGCTTTCTTT
d_call: .; clone_size: .; v_call: TRBV6-1; cdr3_length: 12; j_call: TRBJ2-1; cdr3_aa: CASSEQGWEQFF; cdr3_nt: TGTGCCAGCAGTGAACAGGGTTGGGAGCAGTTCTTC
d_call: TRBD1; clone_size: few; v_call: TRBV5-6; cdr3_length: 14; j_call: TRBJ2-7; cdr3_aa: CASSWGTAVYEQYF; cdr3_nt: TGTGCCAGCAGCTGGGGGACAGCAGTCTACGAGCAGTACTTC
d_call: .; clone_size: .; v_call: TRBV6-5; cdr3_length: 14; j_call: TRBJ2-7; cdr3_aa: CASSYGRGGYEQYF; cdr3_nt: TGTGCCAGCAGTTACGGTAGGGGGGGCTACGAGCAGTACTTC
d_call: TRBD1; clone_size: .; v_call: TRBV28; cdr3_length: 15; j_call: TRBJ1-1; cdr3_aa: CASSLLQGPITEAFF; cdr3_nt: TGTGCCAGCAGTTTGTTACAGGGGCCCATCACTGAAGCTTTCTTT
d_call: TRBD2; clone_size: .; v_call: TRBV7-3; cdr3_length: 15; j_call: TRBJ2-1; cdr3_aa: CASSLGTSNYNEQFF; cdr3_nt: TGTGCCAGCAGCTTAGGGACTAGCAACTACAATGAGCAGTTCTTC
d_call: TRBD2; clone_size: few; v_call: TRBV15; cdr3_length: 17; j_call: TRBJ2-3; cdr3_aa: CATSRDLGGRGTDTQYF; cdr3_nt: TGTGCCACCAGCAGAGATCTTGGCGGGAGGGGGACAGATACGCAGTATTTT
d_call: .; clone_size: .; v_call: TRBV18; cdr3_length: 16; j_call: TRBJ1-1; cdr3_aa: CASSPRQALENTEAFF; cdr3_nt: TGTGCCAGCTCACCTCGGCAGGCCCTGGAGAACACTGAAGCTTTCTTT
d_call: .; clone_size: .; v_call: TRBV2; cdr3_length: 20; j_call: TRBJ2-7; cdr3_aa: CASRQRGTGFTSGLAYEQYF; cdr3_nt: TGTGCCAGCAGACAACGAGGGACAGGGTTTACTAGCGGCCTTGCCTACGAGCAGTACTTC
d_call: TRBD1; clone_size: .; v_call: TRBV28; cdr3_length: 12; j_call: TRBJ1-1; cdr3_aa: CASADRVTEAFF; cdr3_nt: TGTGCCAGCGCGGACAGGGTGACTGAAGCTTTCTTT
d_call: TRBD1; clone_size: few; v_call: TRBV7-9; cdr3_length: 15; j_call: TRBJ1-5; cdr3_aa: CASSHSDRPNQPQHF; cdr3_nt: TGTGCCAGCAGCCATTCGGACAGGCCCAATCAGCCCCAGCATTTT
d_call: .; clone_size: .; v_call: TRBV28; cdr3_length: 12; j_call: TRBJ2-7; cdr3_aa: CASSLSSYEQYF; cdr3_nt: TGTGCCAGCAGTCTGAGTTCCTACGAGCAGTACTTC
d_call: TRBD2; clone_size: few; v_call: TRBV27; cdr3_length: 16; j_call: TRBJ2-1; cdr3_aa: CASSLWGTSRYNEQFF; cdr3_nt: TGTGCCAGCAGTTTATGGGGGACTAGCCGCTACAATGAGCAGTTCTTC
d_call: .; clone_size: once; v_call: TRBV28; cdr3_length: 16; j_call: TRBJ2-7; cdr3_aa: CASSLRSWSGSYEQYF; cdr3_nt: TGTGCCAGCAGTTTGAGATCTTGGTCGGGGTCCTACGAGCAGTACTTC
d_call: .; clone_size: .; v_call: TRBV9; cdr3_length: 13; j_call: TRBJ1-2; cdr3_aa: CASSTGRVEGYTF; cdr3_nt: TGTGCCAGCAGCACCGGCAGGGTGGAAGGCTACACCTTC